Sequencing of this TCR beta chain was carried out in a study of long-term antiretroviral therapy in people with HIV. General study results and limits: Drawn between the mid-2000s and the late 2010s, the blood was possibly obtained under older ART regimens. The range of CDR3 lengths in HIV repertoires proved narrower than that found in controls. Dominant in the repertoire at all time points were clones expanded before ART.

The authors ran the immunoSEQ assay, v3.0, at survey level. Only in-frame clones appear in the TCRdb table, and some are missing; sequencing was by immunoSEQ multiplex PCR. The sample lists about 16,000 clones; around three quarters were seen once. Concerning this clone: Antigen specificity is unknown.

Germline V gene lookup returns CDR1 SGHVS and CDR2 FNYEAQ. Trimming removed 5 bases from V and 4 bases from J, with 11 bases in between. The CDR3 has 14 amino acids. Every single participant having HIV got treatment inside the United States. This chain connects TRBV7-6 to TRBJ2-2, with D uncertain. Here the sequenced sample was unsorted PBMCs, taken 1.5 years before starting antiretroviral therapy. The sequence was collected from a woman between 45 and 65 years old with HIV. The DNA of the CDR3 is TGTGCCAGCAGCGCAACGGTAATCACCGGGGAGCTGTTTTTT. Its translation: CASSATVITGELFF.